The 8 T cell receptor beta chains below come from one sample, sequenced in a study of glioma-infiltrating T cells. TCR alpha and beta CDR3 regions were amplified from RNA using iRepertoire nested multiplex PCR. From the multiplex PCR reads, TCRdb called clonotypes with MiXCR, one entry per CDR3 protein. The sample lists 150,000 to 200,000 distinct CDR3 sequences, roughly two fifths occurring once. The sequencing sample was made of glioma tissue, nonneoplastic brain tissue, or PBMCs (not recorded which). These receptors were obtained from a human donor with low-grade glioma or glioblastoma, undergoing nonglioma brain surgery, or in good health (not recorded which).

As for this clonotype: A much larger clone differs by one base, so this may be a read error. V usage is TRBV28 and J usage is TRBJ2-7; D remains unclear. The germline V and J ends were trimmed by 6 bases and 1 base, with 13 bases remaining between them. CDR1 is MDHEN, CDR2 SYDVKM, per germline. The CDR3 length is 14 residues. The CDR3: CASRRAGKSYEQYF. The CDR3 DNA sequence: TGTGCCAGCAGGCGAGCAGGAAAATCCTACGAGCAGTACTTC.

Worth noting for this clonotype: It may be a read error: a sequence one base away is much more abundant. The CDR3 spells CASSLEQGAFGNTIYF. DNA for the CDR3: TGTGCCAGCAGCTTAGAACAGGGGGCATTTGGAAACACCATATATTTT. V usage is TRBV7-9 and J usage is TRBJ1-3, with 9 positions matching TRBD1. This CDR3 has 16 amino acids. The V and J ends lost 1 base and 3 bases, in that order; junction bases with no gene match: 4. Germline lookup yields CDR1 SEHNR and CDR2 FQNEAQ (reference sequence).

V is TRBV29-1 and J is TRBJ2-7; 8 bases map to TRBD1. The junction had 5 bases not matched to a gene; V was cut back by 1 base and J by 3 bases. CDR3 length equals 14 residues. Germline CDR1 reads SQVTM; CDR2 reads ANQGSEA. The CDR3 coding sequence is TGCAGCGTTGAAGTTGGTACAGGGGGCTACGAGCAGTACTTC. Protein sequence: CSVEVGTGGYEQYF.

The J gene is TRBJ1-1, the V gene TRBV19; D remains unclear. V lost 3 bases to trimming and J lost 3 bases, with 5 bases between them. The V gene's germline CDR1 is LNHDA and CDR2 SQIVND (reference sequence). This CDR3 has 12 amino acids. The CDR3 reads CASSMWDTEAFF. The CDR3 DNA reads TGTGCCAGTAGTATGTGGGACACTGAAGCTTTCTTT.

Points on this clonotype: This may stem from a read error, because a much larger clone lies one nucleotide away. J is TRBJ2-7 and V is TRBV27; D may be TRBD2 (5 bases). V was cut by 5 bases and J by 2 bases, with 19 bases left in between. Germline V gene data show CDR1 as MNHEY and CDR2 as SMNVEV (reference sequence). The CDR3 length is 16 residues. The CDR3 nucleotides read TGTGCCAGCAGTGTAAGAGAGGGCCTTGAACCCTACGAGCAGTACTTC. Its protein product is CASSVREGLEPYEQYF.

This clonotype has only a few counts. With a much larger clone just one base away, this may be a read error. The genes are TRBV27 and TRBJ2-2, with 13 bases identical to TRBD2. V lost 6 bases to trimming and J lost 7 bases; unmatched junction nucleotides: 8. The CDR3 contains 16 residues. The germline gives CDR1 MNHEY, CDR2 SMNVEV (reference sequence). The CDR3 protein is CASRPGTSGVFGELFF. The CDR3 DNA follows: TGTGCCAGCAGACCCGGGACTAGCGGGGTGTTCGGGGAGCTGTTTTTT.

Remarks on this clonotype: A read error is possible here, since a much larger clone lies one base away. This rearrangement joins TRBV6-6 to TRBJ2-1; D possibly corresponds to TRBD2 (6 bases). The better agreement between TRBJ2-7 and the DNA end casts doubt on the J call. Germline values: CDR1 MNHNY, CDR2 SVGAGI (reference sequence). The length of the CDR3 is 16 residues. The CDR3, as DNA: TGTGCCAGCAGTCCACCGGGAGCGGGCCTAAGCTGCGAGCAGTACTTC. Protein sequence: CASSPPGAGLSCEQYF.

The chain has TRBV20-1 and TRBJ1-5; D remains unclear. This CDR3 contains 13 residues. V dropped 4 bases and J dropped 4 bases, with 11 bases sitting between them. Per the germline V gene, CDR1 is DFQATT and CDR2 is SNEGSKA (reference sequence). The CDR3 coding sequence is TGCAGTGCTATTTATTCGGATAATCAGCCCCAGCATTTT. This encodes CSAIYSDNQPQHF.